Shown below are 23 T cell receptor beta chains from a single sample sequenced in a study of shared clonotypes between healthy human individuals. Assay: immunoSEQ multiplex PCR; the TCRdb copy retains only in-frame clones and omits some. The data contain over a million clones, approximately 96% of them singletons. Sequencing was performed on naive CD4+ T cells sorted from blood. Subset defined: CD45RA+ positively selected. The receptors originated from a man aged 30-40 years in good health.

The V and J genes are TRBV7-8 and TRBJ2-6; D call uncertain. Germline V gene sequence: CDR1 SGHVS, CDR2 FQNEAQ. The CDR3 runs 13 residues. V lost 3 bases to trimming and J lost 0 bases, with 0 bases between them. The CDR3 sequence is CASSFSGANVLTF. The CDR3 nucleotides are TGTGCCAGCAGCTTCTCTGGGGCCAACGTCCTGACTTTC.

Here the CDR3 reads CASSAWGQRANTEAFF. The CDR3 bases are TGTGCCAGCAGCGCATGGGGACAGAGAGCGAACACTGAAGCTTTCTTT. The chain uses TRBV9 and TRBJ1-1, with 7 bases aligning to TRBD1. The CDR3 is 16 residues long. V lost 3 bases to trimming and J lost 1 base; unmatched junction nucleotides: 9. Germline V gene lookup returns CDR1 SGDLS and CDR2 YYNGEE.

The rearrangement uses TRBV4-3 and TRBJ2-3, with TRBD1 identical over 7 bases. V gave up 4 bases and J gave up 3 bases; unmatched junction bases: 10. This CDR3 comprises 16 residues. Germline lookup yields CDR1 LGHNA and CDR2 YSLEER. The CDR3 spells CASSRGRDRSTDTQYF. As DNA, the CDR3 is TGCGCCAGCAGCCGGGGCCGGGACAGATCGACAGATACGCAGTATTTT.

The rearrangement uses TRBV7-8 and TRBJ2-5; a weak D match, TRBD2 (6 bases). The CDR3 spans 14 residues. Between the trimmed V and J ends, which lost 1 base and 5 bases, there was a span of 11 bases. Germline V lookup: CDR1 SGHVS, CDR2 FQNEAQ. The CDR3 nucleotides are TGTGCCAGCAGCTTAGGGGGGGTTGCGGAGACCCAGTACTTC. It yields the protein CASSLGGVAETQYF.

CDR3: CASSENGDQPQHF. CDR3 nucleotides: TGTGCCAGCAGTGAAAATGGGGATCAGCCCCAGCATTTT. The chain uses TRBV6-1 and TRBJ1-5; D gene unclear. CDR1 and CDR2 from the germline V gene are MNHNS and SASEGT. The CDR3 runs to 13 residues. Trimming shortened V by 2 bases and J by 5 bases, and 7 bases separated the two germline ends.

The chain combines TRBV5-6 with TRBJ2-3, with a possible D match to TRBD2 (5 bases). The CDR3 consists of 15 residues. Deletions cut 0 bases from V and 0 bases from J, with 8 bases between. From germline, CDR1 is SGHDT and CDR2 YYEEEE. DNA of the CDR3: TGTGCCAGCAGCTTGGTAGGCGGGAGCACAGATACGCAGTATTTT. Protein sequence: CASSLVGGSTDTQYF. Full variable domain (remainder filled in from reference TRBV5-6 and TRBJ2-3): DAGVTQSPTHLIKTRGQQVTLRCSPKSGHDTVSWYQQALGQGPQFIFQYYEEEERQRGNFPDRFSGHQFPNYSSELNVNALLLGDSALYLCASSLVGGSTDTQYFGPGTRLTVL.

CDR3 sequence (DNA): TGTGCCAGTAGCCCCAGGGAGCCCTCCAAAAACATTCAGTACTTC. Translated: CASSPREPSKNIQYF. J is TRBJ2-4 and V is TRBV19; D tentatively fits TRBD1 or TRBD2 (5 bases each). CDR3 size: 15 residues. Germline V gene data show CDR1 as LNHDA and CDR2 as SQIVND (reference sequence). Trimming stripped 6 bases from V and 2 bases from J, with 14 bases between.

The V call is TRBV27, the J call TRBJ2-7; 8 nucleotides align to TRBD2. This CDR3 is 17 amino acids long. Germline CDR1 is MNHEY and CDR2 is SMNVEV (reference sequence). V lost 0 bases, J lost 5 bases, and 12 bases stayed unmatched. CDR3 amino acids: CASSLSGVGLVIHEQYF. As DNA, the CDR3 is TGTGCCAGCAGTTTATCAGGGGTGGGACTAGTAATCCACGAGCAGTACTTC.

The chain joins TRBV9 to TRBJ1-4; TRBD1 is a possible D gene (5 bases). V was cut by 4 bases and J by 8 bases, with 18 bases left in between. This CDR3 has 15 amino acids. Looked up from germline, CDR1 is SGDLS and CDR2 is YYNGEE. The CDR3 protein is CASSQQWGSGEKLFF. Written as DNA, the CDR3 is TGTGCCAGCAGCCAACAGTGGGGCTCTGGGGAAAAACTGTTTTTT.

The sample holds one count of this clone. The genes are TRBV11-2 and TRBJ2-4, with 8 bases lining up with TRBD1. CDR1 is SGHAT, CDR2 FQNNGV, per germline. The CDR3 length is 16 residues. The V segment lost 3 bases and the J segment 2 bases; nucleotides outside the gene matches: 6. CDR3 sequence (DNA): TGTGCCAGCAGCTTTCCACAGGGGGGACCCAAAAACATTCAGTACTTC. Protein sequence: CASSFPQGGPKNIQYF.

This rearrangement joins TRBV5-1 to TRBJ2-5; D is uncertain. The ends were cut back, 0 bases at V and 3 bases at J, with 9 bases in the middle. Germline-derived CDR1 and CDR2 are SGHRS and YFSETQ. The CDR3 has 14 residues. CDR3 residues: CASSLVIGKETQYF. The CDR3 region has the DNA TGCGCCAGCAGCTTGGTTATAGGGAAAGAGACCCAGTACTTC.

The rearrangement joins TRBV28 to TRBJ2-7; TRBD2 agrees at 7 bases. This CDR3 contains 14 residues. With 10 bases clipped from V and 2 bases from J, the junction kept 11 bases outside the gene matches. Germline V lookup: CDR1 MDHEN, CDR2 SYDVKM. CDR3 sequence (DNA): TGTGCCATTGCAACCGGGACTATTCCCTACGAGCAGTACTTC. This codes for CAIATGTIPYEQYF. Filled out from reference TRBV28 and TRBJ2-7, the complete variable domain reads DVKVTQSSRYLVKRTGEKVFLECVQDMDHENMFWYRQDPGLGLRLIYFSYDVKMKEKGDIPEGYSVSREKKERFSLILESASTNQTSMYLCAIATGTIPYEQYFGPGTRLTVT.

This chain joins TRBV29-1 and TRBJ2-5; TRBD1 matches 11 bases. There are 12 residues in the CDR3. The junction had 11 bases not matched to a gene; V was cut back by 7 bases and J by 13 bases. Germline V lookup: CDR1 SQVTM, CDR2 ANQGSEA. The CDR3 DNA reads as TGCAGCGCCGGGACAGGGGGATCGCGTGGGTACTTC. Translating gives CSAGTGGSRGYF. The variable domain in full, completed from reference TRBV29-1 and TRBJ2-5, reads SAVISQKPSRDICQRGTSLTIQCQVDSQVTMMFWYRQQPGQSLTLIATANQGSEATYESGFVIDKFPISRPNLTFSTLTVSNMSPEDSSIYLCSAGTGGSRGYFGPGTRLLVL.

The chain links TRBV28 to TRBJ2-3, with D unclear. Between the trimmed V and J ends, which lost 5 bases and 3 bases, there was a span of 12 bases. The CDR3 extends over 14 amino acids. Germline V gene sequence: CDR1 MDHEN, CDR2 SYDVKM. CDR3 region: CASSRIDTTDTQYF. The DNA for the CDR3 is TGTGCCAGCAGTCGAATCGACACGACAGATACGCAGTATTTT. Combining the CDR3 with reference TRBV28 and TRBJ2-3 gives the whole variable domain DVKVTQSSRYLVKRTGEKVFLECVQDMDHENMFWYRQDPGLGLRLIYFSYDVKMKEKGDIPEGYSVSREKKERFSLILESASTNQTSMYLCASSRIDTTDTQYFGPGTRLTVL.

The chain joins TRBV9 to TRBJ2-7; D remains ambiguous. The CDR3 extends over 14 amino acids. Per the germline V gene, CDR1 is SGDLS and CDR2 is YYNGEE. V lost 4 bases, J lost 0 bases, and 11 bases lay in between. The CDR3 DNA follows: TGTGCCAGCAGCCCCCCGTCCCCCTCCTACGAGCAGTACTTC. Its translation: CASSPPSPSYEQYF.

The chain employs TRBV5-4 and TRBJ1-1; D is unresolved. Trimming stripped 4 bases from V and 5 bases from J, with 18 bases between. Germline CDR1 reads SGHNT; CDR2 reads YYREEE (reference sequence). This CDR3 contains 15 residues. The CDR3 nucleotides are TGTGCCAGCAGCCCCAGGATCACCTTTTGGACTGAAGCTTTCTTT. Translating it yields CASSPRITFWTEAFF.

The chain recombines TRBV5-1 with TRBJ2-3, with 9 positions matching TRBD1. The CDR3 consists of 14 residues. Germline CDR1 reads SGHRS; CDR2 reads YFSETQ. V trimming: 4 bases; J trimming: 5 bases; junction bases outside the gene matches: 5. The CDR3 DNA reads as TGCGCCAGCAGCCGACAGGGGGGTGAAGATACGCAGTATTTT. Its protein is CASSRQGGEDTQYF.

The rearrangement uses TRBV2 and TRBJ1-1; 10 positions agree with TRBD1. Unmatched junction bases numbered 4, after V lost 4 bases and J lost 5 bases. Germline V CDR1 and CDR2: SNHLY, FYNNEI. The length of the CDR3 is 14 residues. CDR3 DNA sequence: TGTGCCAGCAGTGGGGACAGGGGTGGGACTGAAGCTTTCTTT. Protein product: CASSGDRGGTEAFF. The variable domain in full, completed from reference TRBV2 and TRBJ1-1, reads EPEVTQTPSHQVTQMGQEVILRCVPISNHLYFYWYRQILGQKVEFLVSFYNNEISEKSEIFDDQFSVERPDGSNFTLKIRSTKLEDSAMYFCASSGDRGGTEAFFGQGTRLTVV.

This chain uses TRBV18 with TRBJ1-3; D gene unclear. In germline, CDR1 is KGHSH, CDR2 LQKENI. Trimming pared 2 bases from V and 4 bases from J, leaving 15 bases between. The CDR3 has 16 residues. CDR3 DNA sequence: TGTGCCAGCTCACCAAAACATAAGGGATCCGGAAACACCATATATTTT. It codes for CASSPKHKGSGNTIYF. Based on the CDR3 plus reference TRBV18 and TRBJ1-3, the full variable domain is NAGVMQNPRHLVRRRGQEARLRCSPMKGHSHVYWYRQLPEEGLKFMVYLQKENIIDESGMPKERFSAEFPKEGPSILRIQQVVRGDSAAYFCASSPKHKGSGNTIYFGEGSWLTVV.

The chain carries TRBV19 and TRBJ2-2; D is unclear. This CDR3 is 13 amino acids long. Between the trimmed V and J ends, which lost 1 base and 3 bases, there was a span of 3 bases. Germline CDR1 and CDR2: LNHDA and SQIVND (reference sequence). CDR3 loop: CASSIGYTGELFF. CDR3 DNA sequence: TGTGCCAGTAGTATAGGGTACACCGGGGAGCTGTTTTTT.

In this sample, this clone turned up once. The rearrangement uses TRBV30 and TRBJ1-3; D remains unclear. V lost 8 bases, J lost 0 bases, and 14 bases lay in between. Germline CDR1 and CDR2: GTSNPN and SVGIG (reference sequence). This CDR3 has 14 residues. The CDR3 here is CAGFDGYSGNTIYF. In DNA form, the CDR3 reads TGTGCCGGGTTTGACGGCTACTCTGGAAACACCATATATTTT.

The CDR3 reads CASSYAGKENTIYF. CDR3 bases: TGTGCCAGCAGTTACGCGGGGAAAGAAAACACCATATATTTT. The rearrangement links TRBV6-6 to TRBJ1-3; no firm D call. V lost 2 bases, J lost 6 bases, and 11 bases lay in between. The CDR3 sequence is 14 residues long. Germline V gives CDR1 MNHNY, CDR2 SVGAGI (reference sequence).

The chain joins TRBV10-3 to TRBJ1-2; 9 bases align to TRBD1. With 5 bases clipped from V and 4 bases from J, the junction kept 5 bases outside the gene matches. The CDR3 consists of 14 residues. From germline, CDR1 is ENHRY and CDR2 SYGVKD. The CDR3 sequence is CAISRQGDLYGYTF. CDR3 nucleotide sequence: TGTGCCATCAGTCGACAGGGGGACCTCTATGGCTACACCTTC.